These T cell receptor beta chains were read from a single sample in a study of T cell repertoires in aging, cancer and after chemotherapy. A single record per CDR3 protein comes from TCRdb applying MiXCR to the multiplex PCR reads. The sample yields about 13,000 distinct CDR3 sequences, about a quarter seen once. Sequencing used blood. Source of these receptors: a human donor in good health. The CDR3 runs from the conserved cysteine through the conserved F or W. Each record gives: CDR3 protein, CDR3 DNA, D gene, J gene, V gene, clone size. A D gene is named only where the DNA matches it firmly. Clone size, where shown, is once, few, many, or a class for clones that have expanded.

CASSAGGVVTDTQYF | TGTGCCAGCAGCGCAGGGGGCGTGGTCACAGATACGCAGTATTTT | TRBD1 | TRBJ2-3 | TRBV4-2 | NA
CASSRRYRGDTEAFF | TGTGCCAGCAGCCGTCGATACCGGGGGGACACTGAAGCTTTCTTT | NA | TRBJ1-1 | TRBV7-9 | NA
CASSPRLAGGLLNEQFF | TGTGCCAGCAGCCCTCGACTAGCGGGGGGCCTTCTCAATGAGCAGTTCTTC | TRBD2 | TRBJ2-1 | TRBV11-2 | NA
CASSPGQRMNTEAFF | TGTGCCAGCTCACCCGGACAGAGAATGAACACTGAAGCTTTCTTT | NA | TRBJ1-1 | TRBV18 | NA
CSVGQGLYEQYF | TGCAGTGTCGGACAGGGCCTCTACGAGCAGTACTTC | TRBD1 | TRBJ2-7 | TRBV20-1 | medium-sized
CASSLDGTYEQYF | TGTGCCAGCAGCTTAGATGGGACCTACGAGCAGTACTTC | NA | TRBJ2-7 | TRBV7-3 | few
CSARSPSGDTDTQYF | TGCAGTGCTAGATCTCCTAGCGGGGATACAGATACGCAGTATTTT | TRBD2 | TRBJ2-3 | TRBV20-1 | NA
CASRPDRGRDTQYF | TGTGCCAGCAGACCGGACAGGGGGCGGGATACGCAGTATTTT | TRBD1 | TRBJ2-3 | TRBV6-5 | NA
CASSPRMFYNEQFF | TGTGCCAGCAGCCCGCGTATGTTTTACAATGAGCAGTTCTTC | NA | TRBJ2-1 | TRBV14 | NA
CASSDRTFNSPLHF | TGTGCCAGCAGCGACAGGACATTTAATTCACCCCTCCACTTT | NA | TRBJ1-6 | TRBV6-5 | medium-sized
CATSRDLDRQPQHF | TGTGCCACCAGCAGAGACCTGGACCGTCAGCCCCAGCATTTT | NA | TRBJ1-5 | TRBV15 | NA
CAIYLGGGYTF | TGTGCCATCTACTTAGGGGGTGGCTACACCTTC | NA | TRBJ1-2 | TRBV28 | few
CAGRPSAGGLETQYF | TGTGCCGGCAGGCCTTCAGCGGGGGGGCTGGAGACCCAGTACTTC | TRBD2 | TRBJ2-5 | TRBV7-3 | NA
CASSVHANTGELFF | TGTGCCAGCAGCGTACACGCGAACACCGGGGAGCTGTTTTTT | NA | TRBJ2-2 | TRBV11-2 | few
CASSPGGGVTDTQYF | TGTGCCAGCAGCCCTGGCGGGGGGGTCACAGATACGCAGTATTTT | TRBD2 | TRBJ2-3 | TRBV4-1 | NA
CASSYGGGGGYTF | TGTGCCAGCAGTTACGGAGGGGGAGGAGGCTACACCTTC | NA | TRBJ1-2 | TRBV6-5 | NA
CASSLWRVTYGYTF | TGTGCCAGCAGCTTATGGCGGGTTACCTATGGCTACACCTTC | NA | TRBJ1-2 | TRBV13 | NA